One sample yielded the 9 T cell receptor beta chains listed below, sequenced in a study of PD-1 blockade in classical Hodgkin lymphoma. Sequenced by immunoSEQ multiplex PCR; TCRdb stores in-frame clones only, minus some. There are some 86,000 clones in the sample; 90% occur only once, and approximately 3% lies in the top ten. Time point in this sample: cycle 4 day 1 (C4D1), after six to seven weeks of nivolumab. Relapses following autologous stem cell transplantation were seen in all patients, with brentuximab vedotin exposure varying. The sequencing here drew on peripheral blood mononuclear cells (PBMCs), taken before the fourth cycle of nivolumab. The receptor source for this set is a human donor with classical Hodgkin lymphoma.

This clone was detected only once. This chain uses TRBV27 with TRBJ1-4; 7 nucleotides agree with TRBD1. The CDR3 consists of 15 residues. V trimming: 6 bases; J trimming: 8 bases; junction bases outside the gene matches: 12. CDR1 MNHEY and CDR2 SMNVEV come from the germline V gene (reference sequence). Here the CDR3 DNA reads TGTGCCAGCAGCCAAACGACAGGGTTCGGCGAAAAACTGTTTTTT. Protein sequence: CASSQTTGFGEKLFF.

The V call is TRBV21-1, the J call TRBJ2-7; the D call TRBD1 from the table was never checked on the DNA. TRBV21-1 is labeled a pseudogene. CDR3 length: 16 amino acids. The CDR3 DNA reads TGTGCCAGCAGCAAAGAAGGTGGGACAGGGCCTAACGAGCAGTACTTC. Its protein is CASSKEGGTGPNEQYF.

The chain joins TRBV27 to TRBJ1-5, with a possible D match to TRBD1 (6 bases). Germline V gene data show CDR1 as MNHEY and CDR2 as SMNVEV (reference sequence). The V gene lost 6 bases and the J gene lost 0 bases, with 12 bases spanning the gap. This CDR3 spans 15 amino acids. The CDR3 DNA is TGTGCCAGCAGGCCCAGGGGTGCTAGCAATCAGCCCCAGCATTTT. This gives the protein CASRPRGASNQPQHF.

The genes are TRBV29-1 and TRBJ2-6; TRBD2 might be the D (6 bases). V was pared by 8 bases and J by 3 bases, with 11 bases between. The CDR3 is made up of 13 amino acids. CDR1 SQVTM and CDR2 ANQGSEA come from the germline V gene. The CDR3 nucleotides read TGCAGCTTTGTGGGGGGTGGGGCCAACGTCCTGACTTTC. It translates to CSFVGGGANVLTF.

The CDR3 sequence: CASSDALAGRDEQFF. CDR3 nucleotide sequence: TGTGCCAGCAGCGACGCTCTAGCGGGGAGGGATGAGCAGTTCTTC. This chain links TRBV7-9 with TRBJ2-1, with TRBD2 matching 9 bases. V shed 5 bases, J shed 8 bases, and the junction held 10 bases outside the gene matches. CDR3 length: 15 residues. Germline values: CDR1 SEHNR, CDR2 FQNEAQ (reference sequence).

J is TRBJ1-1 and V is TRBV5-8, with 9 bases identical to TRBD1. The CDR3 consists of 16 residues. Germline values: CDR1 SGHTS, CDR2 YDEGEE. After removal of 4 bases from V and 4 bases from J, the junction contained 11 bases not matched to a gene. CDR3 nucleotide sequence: TGTGCCAGCAGCCCCGGGGACAGGGTTTATGGCACTGAAGCTTTCTTT. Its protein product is CASSPGDRVYGTEAFF. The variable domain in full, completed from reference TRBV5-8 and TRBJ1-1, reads EAGVTQSPTHLIKTRGQQATLRCSPISGHTSVYWYQQALGLGLQFLLWYDEGEERNRGNFPPRFSGRQFPNYSSELNVNALELEDSALYLCASSPGDRVYGTEAFFGQGTRLTVV.

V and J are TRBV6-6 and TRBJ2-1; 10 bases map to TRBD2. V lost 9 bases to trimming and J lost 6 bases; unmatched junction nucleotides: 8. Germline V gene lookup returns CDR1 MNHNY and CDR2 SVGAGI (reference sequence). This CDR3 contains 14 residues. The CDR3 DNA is TGTGCCAGTAGCGGGGGGCCCTTACGCAATGAGCAGTTCTTC. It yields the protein CASSGGPLRNEQFF.

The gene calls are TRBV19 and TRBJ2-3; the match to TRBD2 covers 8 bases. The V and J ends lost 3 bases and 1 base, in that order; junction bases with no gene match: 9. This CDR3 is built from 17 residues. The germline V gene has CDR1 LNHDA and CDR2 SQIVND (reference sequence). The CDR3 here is CASSMGLAGLGTDTQYF. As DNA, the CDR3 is TGTGCCAGTAGTATGGGGTTAGCGGGGCTTGGCACAGATACGCAGTATTTT. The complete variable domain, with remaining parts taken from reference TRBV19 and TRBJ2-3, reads DGGITQSPKYLFRKEGQNVTLSCEQNLNHDAMYWYRQDPGQGLRLIYYSQIVNDFQKGDIAEGYSVSREKKESFPLTVTSAQKNPTAFYLCASSMGLAGLGTDTQYFGPGTRLTVL.

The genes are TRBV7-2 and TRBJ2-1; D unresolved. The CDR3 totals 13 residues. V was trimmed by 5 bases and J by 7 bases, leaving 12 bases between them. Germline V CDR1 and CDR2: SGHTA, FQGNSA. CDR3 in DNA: TGTGCCAGCAGCCCCACTGTCATTAATGAGCAGTTCTTC. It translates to CASSPTVINEQFF.